This T cell receptor (beta chain) stems from a study of blood T cell repertoires in COVID-19 (dated by TCRdb to the early 2020s). Regarding the complete study: Collaborator samples came from the United States, Italy and Spain and covered acute and convalescent phases of COVID-19. The repertoires were released in a freely available public database meant as a resource for research on the immune response to SARS-CoV-2. A de-identified subject ID, COVID-19 status, age in years and sex were almost always included in the sample metadata. The samples were drawn from the first 160 participants of the ongoing ImmuneRACE study and from some 1,300 subjects provided by 6 global collaborators. Subjects who had been exposed to COVID-19, were actively infected with it, or had recovered from it provided the deeply sampled blood TCRbeta repertoires that made up the dataset. The prospective study material was composed of cDNA or gDNA derived from T cells, B-cell-depleted T cells, or PBMCs. HLA class I and class II types, where available, came from metadata supplied by the sample provider rather than from assay-based typing. Beyond this particular receptor, the publication reports: Clinical and demographic metadata were provided uncurated, with the amount varying by source and participant.

Whole blood was collected in K2EDTA tubes by collaborating institutions according to the institutions' own protocols. For TCRbeta analysis, collaborator samples were shipped as frozen whole blood, as isolated PBMCs, or as DNA extracted from either sample type. The immunoSEQ Assay, a bias-controlled multiplex PCR, was used to amplify TCRbeta CDR3 regions from genomic DNA. In the paper's pipeline: Within the assay, amplification of reference gene primers was used to estimate how many nucleated cells each sample contained. To quantify the absolute abundance of each unique TCRbeta CDR3 rearrangement, sequence reads were collapsed and filtered. For each sample, productive Simpson clonality was calculated as the square root of Simpson's diversity index across productive rearrangements. TCRdb provides this immuneACCESS table in a form limited to in-frame rearrangements. Some clones are lacking; in checked studies, under half of them reflect an unresolved V gene, and why the rest are absent is not known. V, J and clone size are taken as reported in that table, and D and trimming were inferred from the DNA itself. In all, the sample holds just over 80,000 clones, and about three quarters of those were seen once. Of the sample, around 21% is held by the ten largest clones.

The germline V gene provides CDR1 SGDLS and CDR2 YYNGEE. The CDR3 sequence holds 19 residues, the cysteine and phenylalanine included. CDR3 DNA is the only sequence kept; it has 57 bases, read in frame from the first base. Trimming removed 0 bases from V and 7 bases from J; the gene matches leave 20 bases unexplained. Details on this clone: Its antigen has not been determined. Base qualities are not provided; no much larger clone lies one nucleotide away.

This sequence was found in a woman aged 80 or over with active or convalescent COVID-19. The chain couples TRBV9 to TRBJ1-1; 8 middle bases align to TRBD1. Sequencing was performed on peripheral blood. The DNA sequence is TGTGCCAGCAGCGTAGATTTGGGAGGCGGGACAGGTAATCCGGGTGAAGCTTTCTTT. Translated, it gives CASSVDLGGGTGNPGEAFF.